Listed here are 32 T cell receptor beta chains from one sample, sequenced in a study of T cells in localized non-small cell lung cancer. Produced via immunoSEQ multiplex PCR; TCRdb's table is partial and in-frame only. The table includes around 30,000 clones, over 80% detected once. The specimen comprised PBMCs, sampled before any cancer treatment. All receptors come from a man aged 40 to 70 with stage II lung adenocarcinoma.

The J gene is TRBJ1-1, the V gene TRBV5-1; perhaps TRBD1 as D (6 bases). This CDR3 is built from 13 residues. The V and J ends lost 4 bases and 7 bases respectively, with 14 bases between them. Looked up from germline, CDR1 is SGHRS and CDR2 is YFSETQ. DNA of the CDR3: TGCGCCAGCAGCACAACCCGGGGGCTTGAAGCTTTCTTT. Protein: CASSTTRGLEAFF.

This clone appeared once. CDR3 nucleotides: TGTGCCAGCAGCTCCCCTGCTTCTCTCACAGATACGCAGTATTTT. Protein sequence: CASSSPASLTDTQYF. The J gene is TRBJ2-3, the V gene TRBV7-6; D is undetermined. The germline V and J ends were trimmed by 4 bases and 2 bases, with 13 bases remaining between them. The CDR3 has 15 residues. Germline assignment: CDR1 SGHVS and CDR2 FNYEAQ.

V and J are TRBV28 and TRBJ1-1; TRBD1 matches 10 bases. Per germline, CDR1 MDHEN and CDR2 SYDVKM. The V segment lost 11 bases and the J segment 5 bases; nucleotides outside the gene matches: 5. The CDR3 totals 12 residues. The CDR3 here is CAGRTGGTEAFF. The DNA of the CDR3 is TGTGCCGGACGGACAGGGGGAACTGAAGCTTTCTTT.

The chain has TRBV6-5 and TRBJ1-2; TRBD1 might be the D (6 bases). The CDR3 has 13 amino acids. CDR1 MNHEY and CDR2 SVGAGI come from the germline V gene. The V end lost 6 bases, the J end lost 2 bases, and 10 bases lay between the germline ends. CDR3 sequence reads: CASRNQGNYGYTF. In DNA form, the CDR3 reads TGTGCCAGCAGAAACCAGGGGAACTATGGCTACACCTTC.

The chain recombines TRBV14 with TRBJ2-5, with 9 bases matching TRBD1. The CDR3 length is 14 residues. Trimming took 4 bases from V and 6 from J; bases not matched to a gene: 6. Germline V gene sequence: CDR1 SGHDN, CDR2 FVKESK. The CDR3 DNA sequence: TGTGCCAGCAGCCCCCGAGGGACAGGGAAGACCCAGTACTTC. Its translation: CASSPRGTGKTQYF.

The CDR3 region has the DNA TGTGCCAGCAGCTTAAGGAGGGTCGAGCGGGTGGGGACTGTCGAGCAGTTCTTC. Protein sequence: CASSLRRVERVGTVEQFF. The rearrangement uses TRBV7-9 and TRBJ2-1, with D possibly TRBD2 on 6 matching bases. V gave up 2 bases and J gave up 10 bases, with 27 bases separating them. Germline V lookup: CDR1 SEHNR, CDR2 FQNEAQ (reference sequence). The CDR3 runs 18 residues.

This sequence joins TRBV30 and TRBJ2-3; the match to TRBD2 covers 12 bases. CDR1 is GTSNPN and CDR2 is SVGIG in the germline V gene (reference sequence). CDR3 length equals 18 residues. With V trimmed by 0 bases and J by 3 bases, 10 bases remained unmatched. CDR3 sequence reads: CAWSVPERLAGVTDTQYF. The CDR3 region has the DNA TGTGCCTGGAGTGTACCGGAAAGACTAGCGGGAGTTACAGATACGCAGTATTTT.

The chain uses TRBV7-2 and TRBJ2-5; TRBD1 might be the D (6 bases). Trimming left V 4 bases short and J 1 base short, with 7 bases between. The CDR3 has 13 residues. Germline V gene sequence: CDR1 SGHTA, CDR2 FQGNSA. The DNA of the CDR3 is TGTGCCAGCAGCTGGGGGCCCCAAGAGACCCAGTACTTC. Translation gives CASSWGPQETQYF.

The chain is built from TRBV1 and TRBJ2-7; the table calls TRBD2, which could not be checked here. TRBV1 is designated a pseudogene. The CDR3 has 11 residues. The CDR3 DNA reads as TGCACCGCGGGGACGTTTTGGGAGCAGTACTTC. Its translation is CTAGTFWEQYF.

The V call is TRBV4-1, the J call TRBJ2-5; 13 nucleotides agree with TRBD2. Per germline, CDR1 MGHRA and CDR2 YSYEKL. Trimming cost V 4 bases and J 4 bases; bases outside gene matches: 3. The CDR3 is 15 amino acids. CDR3 residues: CASSRGTSGIETQYF. The CDR3 region has the DNA TGCGCCAGCAGCCGGGGGACTAGCGGGATAGAGACCCAGTACTTC.

The rearrangement links TRBV4-3 to TRBJ2-5, with D possibly matching TRBD2 (5 bases). CDR3 length: 16 amino acids. Trimming took 4 bases from V and 4 from J, leaving 19 bases between them. Germline lookup yields CDR1 LGHNA and CDR2 YSLEER. The CDR3 here is CASSLKASGGLETQYF. CDR3 DNA: TGCGCCAGCAGCCTTAAGGCTTCTGGCGGGTTAGAGACCCAGTACTTC.

This chain joins TRBV28 and TRBJ1-5; no reliable D call. Looked up from germline, CDR1 is MDHEN and CDR2 is SYDVKM. This CDR3 comprises 17 residues. Trimming pared 3 bases from V and 1 base from J, leaving 16 bases between. CDR3 in DNA: TGTGCCAGCAGTTTGGGTCGAAGGCGACTAAGCAATCAGCCCCAGCATTTT. Translated: CASSLGRRRLSNQPQHF. The full variable domain, with the rest looked up from reference TRBV28 and TRBJ1-5, is DVKVTQSSRYLVKRTGEKVFLECVQDMDHENMFWYRQDPGLGLRLIYFSYDVKMKEKGDIPEGYSVSREKKERFSLILESASTNQTSMYLCASSLGRRRLSNQPQHFGDGTRLSIL.

The chain is built from TRBV11-3 and TRBJ2-5; no reliable D call. Trimming cost V 4 bases and J 7 bases, with 10 bases left between them. Germline V gives CDR1 SGHNT, CDR2 YENEEA. This CDR3 contains 12 residues. The CDR3 coding sequence is TGTGCCAGCAGCTCAGACCCGGGGACCCAGTACTTC. Translation gives CASSSDPGTQYF.

The V call is TRBV27, the J call TRBJ1-1; D ambiguous. CDR1 and CDR2 (germline): MNHEY, SMNVEV (reference sequence). V lost 2 bases and J lost 3, with 7 bases in between. The CDR3 sequence is 13 residues long. The CDR3 sequence: CASSLVVDTEAFF. CDR3 coding DNA: TGTGCCAGCAGTTTAGTGGTTGACACTGAAGCTTTCTTT.

This chain joins TRBV7-3 and TRBJ2-2, with D unclear. Trimming removed 4 bases from V and 4 bases from J, with 13 bases in between. This CDR3 contains 15 residues. Germline loops: CDR1 SGHTA, CDR2 FQGTGA. CDR3 region: CASSYQGLGTGELFF. CDR3 nucleotide sequence: TGTGCCAGCAGCTACCAAGGGTTGGGCACCGGGGAGCTGTTTTTT.

The chain has TRBV19 and TRBJ2-7; no reliable D call. Germline V gives CDR1 LNHDA, CDR2 SQIVND (reference sequence). V was cut by 5 bases and J by 4 bases, with 15 bases left in between. CDR3 length: 14 residues. The DNA for the CDR3 is TGTGCCAGTAGTCCTCGAGTTGTCGAATACGAGCAGTACTTC. This codes for CASSPRVVEYEQYF.

The chain employs TRBV27 and TRBJ2-2; 13 positions agree with TRBD2. The V gene's germline CDR1 is MNHEY and CDR2 SMNVEV (reference sequence). V trimming: 5 bases; J trimming: 4 bases; junction bases outside the gene matches: 13. The CDR3 runs to 19 residues. The CDR3 sequence: CASSGGGGTSGTGTGELFF. The CDR3 nucleotides read TGTGCCAGCAGTGGGGGAGGGGGGACTAGCGGGACGGGCACCGGGGAGCTGTTTTTT.

The CDR3 DNA reads TGTGCCATCAGTGAGGGGCAGGGAGACAATCAGCCCCAGCATTTT. Its protein is CAISEGQGDNQPQHF. This chain joins TRBV10-3 and TRBJ1-5; possible D gene TRBD1, 5 bases. V was shortened by 2 bases and J by 3 bases, with 11 bases between the two germline ends. Germline CDR1 and CDR2: ENHRY and SYGVKD. This CDR3 region has 15 residues.

This clone was observed once. A read error is likely, as this CDR3 ends without the conserved phenylalanine or tryptophan. It is unclear where the CDR3 begins or ends on the DNA, so no DNA is shown, and the CDR3 is as TCRdb lists it. This rearrangement joins TRBV11-3 to TRBJ2-6. CDR1 SGHNT and CDR2 YENEEA come from the germline V gene. 9 amino acids form the CDR3, both terminal residues included. The CDR3 sequence: CASSRTRVA.

V and J are TRBV6-5 and TRBJ2-3; no definite D call. This CDR3 has 11 amino acids. CDR1 and CDR2 (germline): MNHEY, SVGAGI. V shed 10 bases and J shed 2 bases, with 7 bases lying between them. CDR3 coding DNA: TGTGCCAACCGGCCCACAGATACGCAGTATTTT. It codes for CANRPTDTQYF.

This chain uses TRBV27 with TRBJ2-1; D might be TRBD1 (6 bases). Trimming took off 8 bases at V and 3 bases at J, with 14 bases between the two ends. Germline V gene lookup returns CDR1 MNHEY and CDR2 SMNVEV (reference sequence). The CDR3 sequence is 14 residues long. The CDR3, as DNA: TGTGCCAGCTCAATAACAGGGCACTACAATGAGCAGTTCTTC. Translated: CASSITGHYNEQFF.

The V and J genes are TRBV28 and TRBJ2-7, with D maybe TRBD2 (6 bases). Germline CDR1 and CDR2: MDHEN and SYDVKM. This CDR3 has 12 amino acids. Trimming removed 5 bases from V and 4 bases from J, with 9 bases in between. In DNA, the CDR3 is TGTGCCAGCAGTATCGGGGGATACGAGCAGTACTTC. Residues: CASSIGGYEQYF.

The genes are TRBV11-2 and TRBJ1-1; D possibly corresponds to TRBD1 (6 bases). This CDR3 has 15 amino acids. V lost 6 bases and J lost 3, with 17 bases in between. Germline CDR1 reads SGHAT; CDR2 reads FQNNGV. CDR3 loop: CASRPETGWDTEAFF. Here the CDR3 DNA reads TGTGCCAGCAGACCCGAAACAGGGTGGGACACTGAAGCTTTCTTT. Variable domain in full (rest from reference TRBV11-2 and TRBJ1-1): EAGVAQSPRYKIIEKRQSVAFWCNPISGHATLYWYQQILGQGPKLLIQFQNNGVVDDSQLPKDRFSAERLKGVDSTLKIQPAKLEDSAVYLCASRPETGWDTEAFFGQGTRLTVV.

DNA for the CDR3: TGTGCCAGCAGCTTTGAGGGGGGGAGGGACACTGAAGCTTTCTTT. Translating gives CASSFEGGRDTEAFF. The chain joins TRBV5-4 to TRBJ1-1, with D maybe TRBD1 (6 bases). Trimming took off 2 bases at V and 3 bases at J, with 14 bases between the two ends. CDR3 size: 15 residues. Germline-derived CDR1 and CDR2 are SGHNT and YYREEE (reference sequence).

CDR3 region: CASKNAGTVNTEAFF. The CDR3 DNA reads as TGTGCCAGCAAAAATGCCGGGACAGTGAACACTGAAGCTTTCTTT. The chain couples TRBV28 to TRBJ1-1; 7 bases match TRBD1. This CDR3 region has 15 residues. V was pared by 7 bases and J by 0 bases, with 8 bases of the junction left unmatched. Germline V gives CDR1 MDHEN, CDR2 SYDVKM.

This chain uses TRBV18 with TRBJ1-4; 8 bases line up with TRBD1. CDR1 is KGHSH and CDR2 is LQKENI in the germline V gene. The junction had 8 bases not matched to a gene; V was cut back by 1 base and J by 4 bases. CDR3 length equals 17 residues. This CDR3 reads CASSPRSLGQVNEKLFF. The CDR3 region has the DNA TGTGCCAGCTCACCACGAAGCCTGGGACAGGTTAATGAAAAACTGTTTTTT.

J is TRBJ1-2 and V is TRBV2, with D possibly TRBD1 on 5 matching bases. Germline V gene sequence: CDR1 SNHLY, CDR2 FYNNEI. The CDR3 sequence is 14 residues long. Deletions cut 4 bases from V and 0 bases from J, with 9 bases between. In DNA form, the CDR3 reads TGTGCCAGCAGTGGCAGGGAACCTAACTATGGCTACACCTTC. Translation gives CASSGREPNYGYTF.

The rearrangement uses TRBV5-6 and TRBJ2-7, with TRBD2 matching over 8 bases. This CDR3 is 14 amino acids long. Germline CDR1 SGHDT, CDR2 YYEEEE. Losses at the gene ends were 3 bases for V and 3 bases for J; bases not matched to a gene: 5. The CDR3 protein is CASSSSGLGYEQYF. DNA of the CDR3: TGTGCCAGCAGCTCTAGCGGGCTTGGCTACGAGCAGTACTTC.

The rearrangement joins TRBV19 to TRBJ2-1; the match to TRBD2 covers 10 bases. This CDR3 contains 14 residues. The germline gives CDR1 LNHDA, CDR2 SQIVND (reference sequence). The V and J ends lost 9 bases and 6 bases, in that order; junction bases with no gene match: 8. CDR3 in DNA: TGTGCCAGCCATAGCGGGAGGTATTTCAATGAGCAGTTCTTC. As protein: CASHSGRYFNEQFF.

The chain joins TRBV5-6 to TRBJ2-7; tentative D call: TRBD1 (5 bases). CDR3 length equals 11 residues. In germline, CDR1 is SGHDT, CDR2 YYEEEE. Trimming took 4 bases from V and 7 from J, leaving 9 bases between them. CDR3 loop: CASSAYREQYF. CDR3 DNA sequence: TGTGCCAGCAGCGCTTACAGGGAGCAGTACTTC.

The V call is TRBV10-3, the J call TRBJ2-7; TRBD1 might be the D (6 bases). This CDR3 is built from 13 residues. The germline V and J ends were trimmed by 9 bases and 6 bases, with 18 bases remaining between them. Germline loops: CDR1 ENHRY, CDR2 SYGVKD. The chain's CDR3 is CAISILQGPEQYF. The CDR3 DNA reads TGTGCCATATCGATACTACAGGGTCCCGAGCAGTACTTC.

This sequence joins TRBV28 and TRBJ1-1, with 7 bases that match TRBD1. CDR3 length equals 13 residues. The germline CDR1 and CDR2 sequences are MDHEN and SYDVKM. With 7 bases clipped from V and 2 bases from J, the junction kept 4 bases outside the gene matches. CDR3 nucleotide sequence: TGTGCCAGCAAGTTAGGGGGCAACACTGAAGCTTTCTTT. This sequence encodes CASKLGGNTEAFF.